This T cell receptor beta chain was obtained from a study of metastatic and nonmetastatic thyroid tumors. For the study at large: Repertoire comparisons spanned blood and tumor or nodule tissue from malignant and benign thyroid patients. Notes on the study in general: It was reportedly found that TCR beta diversity was significantly higher in malignant thyroid tumors than in benign nodules, a difference seen in both blood and tumor samples.

This clone turned up a few times. The antigen remains undetermined. No conserved phenylalanine or tryptophan is present at the end of the CDR3, so a read error is the likely explanation. Per the original data handling: A classifier for distant metastasis in papillary thyroid cancer was constructed using CDR3 differences observed across clinicopathological groups. TCRdb redid the clone calls on the PCR reads using MiXCR. TCRdb's processing, not the study's, gives the V and J calls here. The table has 6,500 to 8,000 clones, 25% to 35% seen once. CDR3 size: 15 residues. Germline V gene sequence: CDR1 MNHEY, CDR2 SVGAGI. Losses at the gene ends were 2 bases for V and 6 bases for J; bases not matched to a gene: 5. All patients were untreated before thyroid surgery.

The receptor was isolated from a female donor with papillary thyroid cancer or a benign thyroid nodule (not recorded which). Some clones in this sample may be carry-over from other donors' samples. Material: tumor tissue. The V call is TRBV6-5, the J call TRBJ2-1, with TRBD2 matching over 9 bases. CDR3 residues: CASSYERGALNEQFL. The CDR3 nucleotides are TGTGCCAGCAGTTACGAGCGGGGGGCCCTCAATGAGCAGTTCCTC.